This T cell receptor (beta chain) was sequenced in a study of technical replicates of blood from a few donors. The CDR3 consists of 12 residues. The assay was immunoSEQ multiplex PCR, and TCRdb's table has in-frame clones only and misses some. The sample has tens of thousands of clones; around 94% are singletons. This TCR came from a human donor in good health. The source material was T cells isolated from PBMCs. The chain employs TRBV21-1 and TRBJ1-2; the table calls TRBD1, which could not be checked here. TRBV21-1 is an annotated pseudogene. The CDR3 DNA follows: TGTGCCAGCGGAAGACCGGACACTGGCTACACCTTC. Its translation: CASGRPDTGYTF.